The sequence of this TCR beta chain was determined in a study of regulatory T cells in long-lasting Graves disease. CDR1 is MDHEN, CDR2 SYDVKM, per germline. There are 12 residues in the CDR3. The V and J ends lost 5 bases and 4 bases respectively, with 8 bases between them. This clonotype was recorded once. This is likely an artifact of a read error, given a far larger clone one base away. Time point denoted: persistent/refractory GD, antithyroid drugs over 5 years with positive TRAb. There was RNA extracted from PBMCs, and the TCR library was made from it. The TCR beta library used iRepertoire HTBI primers with Arm-PCR amplification of CDR3. TCRdb reanalysed the multiplex PCR reads using MiXCR and keeps one entry per CDR3 protein. The sample shows roughly 400,000 distinct CDR3 sequences, roughly a fifth of them seen only once.

This TCR was sampled from a female donor with Graves disease. This rearrangement joins TRBV28 to TRBJ1-1; maybe TRBD1 (6 bases). Sequenced material: peripheral blood mononuclear cells (PBMCs), taken when the disease was refractory, from a patient treated with antithyroid drugs. CDR3 bases: TGTGCCAGCAGTGACAGGACCACTGAAGCTTTCTTT. This codes for CASSDRTTEAFF.